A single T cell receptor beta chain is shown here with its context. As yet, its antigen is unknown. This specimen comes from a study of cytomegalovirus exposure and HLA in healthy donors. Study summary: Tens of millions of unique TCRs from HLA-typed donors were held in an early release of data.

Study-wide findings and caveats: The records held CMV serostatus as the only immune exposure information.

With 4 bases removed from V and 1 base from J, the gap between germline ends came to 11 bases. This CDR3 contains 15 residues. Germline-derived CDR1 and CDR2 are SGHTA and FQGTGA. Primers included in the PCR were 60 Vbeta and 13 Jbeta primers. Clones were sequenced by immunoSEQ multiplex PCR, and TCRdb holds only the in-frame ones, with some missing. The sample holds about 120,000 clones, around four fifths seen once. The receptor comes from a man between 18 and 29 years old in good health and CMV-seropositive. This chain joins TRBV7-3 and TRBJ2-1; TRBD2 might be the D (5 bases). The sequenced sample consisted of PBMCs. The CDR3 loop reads CASSSGLPSYNEQFF. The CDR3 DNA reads TGTGCCAGCAGCTCAGGACTTCCTTCCTACAATGAGCAGTTCTTC. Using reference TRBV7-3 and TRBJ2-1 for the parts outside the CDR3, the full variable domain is GAGVSQTPSNKVTEKGKYVELRCDPISGHTALYWYRQSLGQGPEFLIYFQGTGAADDSGLPNDRFFAVRPEGSVSTLKIQRTERGDSAVYLCASSSGLPSYNEQFFGPGTRLTVL.